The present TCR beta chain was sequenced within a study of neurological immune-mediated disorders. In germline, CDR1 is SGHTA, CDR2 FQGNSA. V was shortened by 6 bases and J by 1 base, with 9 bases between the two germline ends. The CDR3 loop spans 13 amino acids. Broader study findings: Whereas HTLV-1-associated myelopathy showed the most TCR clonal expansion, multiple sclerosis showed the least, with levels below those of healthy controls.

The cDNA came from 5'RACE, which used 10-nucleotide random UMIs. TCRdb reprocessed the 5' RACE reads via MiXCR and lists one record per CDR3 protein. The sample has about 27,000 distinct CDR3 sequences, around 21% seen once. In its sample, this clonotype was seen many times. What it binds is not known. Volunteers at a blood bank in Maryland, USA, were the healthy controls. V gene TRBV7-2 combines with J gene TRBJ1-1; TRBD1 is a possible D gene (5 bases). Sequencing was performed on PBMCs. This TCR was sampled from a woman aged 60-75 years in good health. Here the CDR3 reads CASRRDRNTEAFF. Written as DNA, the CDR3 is TGTGCCAGCAGGCGCGACAGGAACACTGAAGCTTTCTTT.